This paragraph covers one TCR beta chain sequence. The data were produced by immunoSEQ multiplex PCR, yet TCRdb's version contains in-frame clones alone and is incomplete. The sample consists of roughly 300,000 clones, about 90% of them appearing once. This entry comes from a study of blood T cell repertoires in COVID-19. Study-level background: The samples span acute and convalescent COVID-19 from the United States, Italy and Spain.

Participants were aged roughly 18 to 90 years, lived in about 26 US areas, and enrolled virtually. The length of the CDR3 is 16 residues. The V segment lost 4 bases and the J segment 10 bases; nucleotides outside the gene matches: 14. In germline, CDR1 is LNHDA, CDR2 SQIVND (reference sequence). The chain links TRBV19 to TRBJ2-1; TRBD2 agrees at 9 bases. The sample comprised PBMCs or T cells enriched from blood (not recorded which). This TCR was sampled from a woman in her twenties or thirties who had recovered from COVID-19. The CDR3 nucleotides read TGTGCCAGTAGTAGGAAAAGCGGGGGGCCCCGGGAAGAGCAGTTCTTC. Its protein is CASSRKSGGPREEQFF.